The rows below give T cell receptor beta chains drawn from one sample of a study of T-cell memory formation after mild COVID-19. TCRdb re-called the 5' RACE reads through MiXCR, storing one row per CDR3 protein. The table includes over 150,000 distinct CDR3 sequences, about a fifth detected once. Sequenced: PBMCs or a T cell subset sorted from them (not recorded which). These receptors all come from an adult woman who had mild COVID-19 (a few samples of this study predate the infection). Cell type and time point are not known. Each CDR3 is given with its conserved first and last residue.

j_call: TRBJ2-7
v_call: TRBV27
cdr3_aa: CASSLSVAYEQYF

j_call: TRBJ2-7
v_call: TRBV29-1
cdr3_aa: CSVIRQGRTEQYF

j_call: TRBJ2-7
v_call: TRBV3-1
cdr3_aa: CASSPRDEYEQYF

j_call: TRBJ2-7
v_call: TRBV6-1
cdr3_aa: CASRGTSAYSYEQYF

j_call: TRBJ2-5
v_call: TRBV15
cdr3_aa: CATSRDGQSKETQYF

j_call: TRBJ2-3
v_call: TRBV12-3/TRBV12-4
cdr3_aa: CASSPGTSVTSSTDTQYF

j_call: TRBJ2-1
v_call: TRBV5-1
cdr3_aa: CASSWHTGFGNEQFF

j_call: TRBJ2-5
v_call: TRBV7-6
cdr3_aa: CASSLPAEGETQYF

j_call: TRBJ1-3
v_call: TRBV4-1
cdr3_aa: CASSQRTPDSGNTIYF

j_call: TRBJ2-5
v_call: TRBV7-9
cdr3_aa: CASSLVGGSETQYF

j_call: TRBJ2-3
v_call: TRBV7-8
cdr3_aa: CASSDDPGLLTDTQYF

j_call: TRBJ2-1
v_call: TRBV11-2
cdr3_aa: CASAFQRGEQFF

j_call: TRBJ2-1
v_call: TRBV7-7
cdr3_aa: CASSKGRGGGNEQFF

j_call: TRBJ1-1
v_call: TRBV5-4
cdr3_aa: CASSLMGARGEAFF

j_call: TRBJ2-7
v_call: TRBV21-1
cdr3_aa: CASSKVRLGTASYEQYF

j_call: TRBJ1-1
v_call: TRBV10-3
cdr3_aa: CAISDWENTEAFF

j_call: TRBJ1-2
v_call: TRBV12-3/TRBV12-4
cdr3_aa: CASSSSGQADYGYTF

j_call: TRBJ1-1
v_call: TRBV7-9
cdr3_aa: CASLEVGTEAFF

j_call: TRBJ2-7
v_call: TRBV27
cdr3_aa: CASSEGQGYSYEQYF

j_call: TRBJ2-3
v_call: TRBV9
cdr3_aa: CASSDLAGTSTDTQYF

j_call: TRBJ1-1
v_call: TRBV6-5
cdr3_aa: CASSYSGQGMNTEAFF

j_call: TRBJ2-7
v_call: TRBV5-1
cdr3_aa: CASSNGQGAIYEQYF

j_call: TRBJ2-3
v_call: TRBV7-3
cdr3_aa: CASSEKRLAGGGTDTQYF

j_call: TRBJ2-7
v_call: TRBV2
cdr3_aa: CASSARTSGGHEQYF

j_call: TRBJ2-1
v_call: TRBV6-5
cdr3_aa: CASSYSRTGNEQFF

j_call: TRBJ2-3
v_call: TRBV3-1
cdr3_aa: CASSQDYYTQYF

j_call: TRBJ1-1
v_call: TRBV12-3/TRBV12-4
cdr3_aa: CASIVTGGANTEAFF

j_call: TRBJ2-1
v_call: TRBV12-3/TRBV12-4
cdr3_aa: CASSFGQGNEQFF

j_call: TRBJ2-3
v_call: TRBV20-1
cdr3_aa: CSAGHDTGDFSDTQYF

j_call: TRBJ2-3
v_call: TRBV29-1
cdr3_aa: CSVDSGRASTDTQYF

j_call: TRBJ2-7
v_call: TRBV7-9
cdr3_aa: CASSPGREVYEQYF

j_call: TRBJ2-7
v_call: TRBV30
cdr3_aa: CAWSGGVLRNEQYF

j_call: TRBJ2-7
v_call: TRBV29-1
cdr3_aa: CSVEVTTSAAYEQYF

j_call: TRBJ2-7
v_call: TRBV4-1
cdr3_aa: CASSVDDRGLPYEQYF

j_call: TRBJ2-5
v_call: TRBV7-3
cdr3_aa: CASSPGGLLGAGETQYF

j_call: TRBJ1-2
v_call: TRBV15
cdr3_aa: CATSRDGVVGSYGYTF

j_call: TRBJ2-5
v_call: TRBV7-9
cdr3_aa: CASSSGPPEETQYF

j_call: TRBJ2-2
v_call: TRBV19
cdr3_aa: CASKIVGGELFF

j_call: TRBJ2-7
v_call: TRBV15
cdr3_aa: CATSRGEESYEQYF

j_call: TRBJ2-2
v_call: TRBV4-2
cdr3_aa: CASSDGEPISGELFF

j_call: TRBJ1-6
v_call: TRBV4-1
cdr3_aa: CASSQDRGTPLHF

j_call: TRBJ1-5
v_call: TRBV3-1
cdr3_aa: CASSQGISRQPQHF

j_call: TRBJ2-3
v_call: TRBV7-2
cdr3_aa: CASSLSLSTSLTDTQYF

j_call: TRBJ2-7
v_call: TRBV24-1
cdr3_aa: CATSDRDRPLEQYF

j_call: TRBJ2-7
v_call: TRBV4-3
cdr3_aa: CASSQDFGSGTYEQYF

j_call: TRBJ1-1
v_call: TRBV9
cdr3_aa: CASSVGGSTNTEAFF

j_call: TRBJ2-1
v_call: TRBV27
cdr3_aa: CASRPAGGNEQFF

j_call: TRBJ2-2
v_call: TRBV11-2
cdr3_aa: CASSLGGPTGELFF

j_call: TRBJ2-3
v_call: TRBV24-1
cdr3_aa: CATSGGQGADGDTQYF

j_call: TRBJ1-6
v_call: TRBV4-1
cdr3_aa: CASSQDVGVNSPLHF

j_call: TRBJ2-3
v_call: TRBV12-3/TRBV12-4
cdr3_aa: CASSLQVTDTQYF

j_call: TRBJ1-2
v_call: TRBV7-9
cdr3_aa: CASSSTGNYGYTF

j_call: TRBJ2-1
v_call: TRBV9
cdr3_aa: CASSSSDGNERFF

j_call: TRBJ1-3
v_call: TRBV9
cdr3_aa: CASSVASGYSGNTIYF

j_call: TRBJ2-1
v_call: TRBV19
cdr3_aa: CASSILWGDYNEQLF

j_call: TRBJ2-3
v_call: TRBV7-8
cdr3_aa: CASSLWALTDTQYF

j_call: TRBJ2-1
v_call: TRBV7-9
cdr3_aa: CASRPGGLFDEQFF